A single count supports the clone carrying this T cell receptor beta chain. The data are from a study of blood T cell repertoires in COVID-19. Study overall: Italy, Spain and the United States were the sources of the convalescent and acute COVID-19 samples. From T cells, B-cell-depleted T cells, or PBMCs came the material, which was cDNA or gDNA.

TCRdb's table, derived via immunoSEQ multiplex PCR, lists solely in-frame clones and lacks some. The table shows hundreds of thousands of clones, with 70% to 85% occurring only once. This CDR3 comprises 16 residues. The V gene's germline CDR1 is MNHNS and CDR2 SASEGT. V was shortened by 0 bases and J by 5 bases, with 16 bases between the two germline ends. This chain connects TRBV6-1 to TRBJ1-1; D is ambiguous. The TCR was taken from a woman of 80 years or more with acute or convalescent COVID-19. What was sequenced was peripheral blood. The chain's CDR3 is CASSEALLGRKTEAFF. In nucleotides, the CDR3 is TGTGCCAGCAGTGAAGCGCTTCTGGGCAGGAAGACTGAAGCTTTCTTT.